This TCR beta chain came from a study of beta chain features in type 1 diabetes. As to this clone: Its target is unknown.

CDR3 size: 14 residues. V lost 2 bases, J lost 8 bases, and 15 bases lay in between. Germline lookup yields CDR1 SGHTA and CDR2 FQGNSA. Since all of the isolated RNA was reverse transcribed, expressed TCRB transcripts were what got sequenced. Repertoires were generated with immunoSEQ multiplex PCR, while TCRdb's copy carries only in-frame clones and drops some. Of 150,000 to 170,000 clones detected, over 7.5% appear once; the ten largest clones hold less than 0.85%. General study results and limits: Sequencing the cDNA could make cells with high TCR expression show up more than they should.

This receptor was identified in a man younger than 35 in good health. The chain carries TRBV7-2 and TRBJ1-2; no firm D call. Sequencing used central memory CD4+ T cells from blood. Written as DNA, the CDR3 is TGTGCCAGCAGCTTAACGGCAGTCAAACAGGGCTACACCTTC. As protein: CASSLTAVKQGYTF. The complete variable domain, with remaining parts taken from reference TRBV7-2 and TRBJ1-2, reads GAGVSQSPSNKVTEKGKDVELRCDPISGHTALYWYRQSLGQGLEFLIYFQGNSAPDKSGLPSDRFSAERTGGSVSTLTIQRTQQEDSAVYLCASSLTAVKQGYTFGSGTRLTVV.